Following are 27 T cell receptor beta chains from one sample sequenced in a study of cytomegalovirus exposure and HLA in healthy donors. Assay: immunoSEQ multiplex PCR; the TCRdb copy retains only in-frame clones and omits some. Of around 200,000 clones in the sample, about 91% were seen once. Sequencing used PBMCs. The receptors were sampled from a woman between 18 and 29 years old in good health and CMV-seronegative.

This clone was found once. This chain's CDR3 is CASSLSGVTLSDTQYF. DNA of the CDR3: TGTGCCAGCAGCTTAAGCGGCGTGACGTTATCAGATACGCAGTATTTT. The chain uses TRBV13 and TRBJ2-3; TRBD2 might be the D (5 bases). Germline assignment: CDR1 PRHDT and CDR2 FYEKMQ (reference sequence). This CDR3 is 16 amino acids long. The V end was cut by 2 bases, the J end by 4 bases, with 16 bases between. Full variable domain (remainder filled in from reference TRBV13 and TRBJ2-3): AAGVIQSPRHLIKEKRETATLKCYPIPRHDTVYWYQQGPGQDPQFLISFYEKMQSDKGSIPDRFSAQQFSDYHSELNMSSLELGDSALYFCASSLSGVTLSDTQYFGPGTRLTVL.

The chain joins TRBV19 to TRBJ1-5; TRBD1 might be the D (6 bases). CDR1 LNHDA and CDR2 SQIVND come from the germline V gene (reference sequence). Trimming left V 0 bases short and J 4 bases short, with 10 bases between. The CDR3 is made up of 15 amino acids. The CDR3 sequence is CASSIEGQRNQPQHF. CDR3 bases: TGTGCCAGTAGTATAGAAGGACAGAGGAATCAGCCCCAGCATTTT.

The gene calls are TRBV6-4 and TRBJ2-7, with 12 bases lining up with TRBD2. This CDR3 region has 14 residues. The V and J ends lost 5 bases and 11 bases, in that order; junction bases with no gene match: 10. CDR1 and CDR2 from the germline V gene are MRHNA and SNTAGT. CDR3: CASSRLAGEPPEYF. CDR3 coding DNA: TGTGCCAGCAGTCGACTAGCGGGAGAACCACCTGAGTACTTC.

This clone was counted a single time. This rearrangement joins TRBV27 to TRBJ1-1; possibly TRBD1 for D (5 bases). V dropped 4 bases and J dropped 1 base, with 13 bases sitting between them. Germline V CDR1 and CDR2: MNHEY, SMNVEV (reference sequence). The CDR3 has 15 amino acids. CDR3 in amino acids: CASSSRTGRNTEAFF. As DNA, the CDR3 is TGTGCCAGCAGTTCCCGTACAGGTAGGAACACTGAAGCTTTCTTT.

Concerning this clone itself: The same CDR3 can be traced to other DNA sequences in this sample. The V and J genes are TRBV28 and TRBJ2-7; 8 nucleotides match TRBD1. After removal of 7 bases from V and 1 base from J, the junction contained 6 bases not matched to a gene. The CDR3 totals 14 residues. Germline CDR1 and CDR2: MDHEN and SYDVKM. CDR3 protein: CASNIYRGSYEQYF. CDR3 coding DNA: TGTGCCAGCAACATATACAGGGGGTCCTACGAGCAGTACTTC.

This chain joins TRBV9 and TRBJ2-3, with 7 bases fitting TRBD1. The CDR3 consists of 15 residues. The germline CDR1 and CDR2 sequences are SGDLS and YYNGEE. Trimming at V came to 1 base and at J to 2 bases, leaving 4 bases not matched to a gene. The DNA for the CDR3 is TGTGCCAGCAGCGTACAGGGGGTGTTCACAGATACGCAGTATTTT. Its translation is CASSVQGVFTDTQYF.

This chain links TRBV5-1 with TRBJ1-2; no clear D gene. The CDR3 consists of 16 residues. V was shortened by 0 bases and J by 7 bases, with 19 bases between the two germline ends. Germline V gene lookup returns CDR1 SGHRS and CDR2 YFSETQ. In DNA form, the CDR3 reads TGCGCCAGCAGCTTGGGAGGCCGGTTTCGGGGTACTGGCTACACCTTC. Protein sequence: CASSLGGRFRGTGYTF.

This rearrangement joins TRBV7-9 to TRBJ1-4; D not certain. Trimming cost V 4 bases and J 4 bases, with 13 bases left between them. The germline V gene has CDR1 SEHNR and CDR2 FQNEAQ (reference sequence). The CDR3 totals 15 residues. The CDR3 sequence is CASSSLTPGNEKLFF. CDR3 DNA sequence: TGTGCCAGCAGCTCGCTCACACCGGGTAATGAAAAACTGTTTTTT.

The CDR3 spells CASSSRLGGTEAFF. The CDR3 coding sequence is TGTGCCAGCAGCTCCCGATTGGGGGGCACTGAAGCTTTCTTT. The V call is TRBV5-6, the J call TRBJ1-1; possible D gene TRBD1, 5 bases. The CDR3 covers 14 residues. CDR1 and CDR2 (germline): SGHDT, YYEEEE. V shed 3 bases and J shed 4 bases, with 13 bases lying between them.

The V and J genes are TRBV5-6 and TRBJ2-3, with 7 bases that match TRBD2. The J segment lost 1 base and the V segment lost 1 base, leaving 3 bases of the junction unmatched. The CDR3 length is 15 residues. Germline V gene data show CDR1 as SGHDT and CDR2 as YYEEEE. CDR3 residues: CASSLNLAGTDTQYF. The CDR3 nucleotides read TGTGCCAGCAGCTTGAATCTAGCGGGCACAGATACGCAGTATTTT. Complete variable domain (other parts from reference TRBV5-6 and TRBJ2-3): DAGVTQSPTHLIKTRGQQVTLRCSPKSGHDTVSWYQQALGQGPQFIFQYYEEEERQRGNFPDRFSGHQFPNYSSELNVNALLLGDSALYLCASSLNLAGTDTQYFGPGTRLTVL.

The chain combines TRBV4-1 with TRBJ2-1; 8 bases match TRBD2. Germline V CDR1 and CDR2: MGHRA, YSYEKL. Unmatched junction bases numbered 27, after V lost 4 bases and J lost 10 bases. The CDR3 runs 20 residues. The CDR3 loop is CASSRYPSPRLALEEREQFF. The CDR3 coding sequence is TGCGCCAGCAGCCGTTATCCCTCCCCGCGACTAGCGCTAGAAGAGAGGGAGCAGTTCTTC.

The chain links TRBV5-1 to TRBJ2-2, with 7 positions matching TRBD1. Per the germline V gene, CDR1 is SGHRS and CDR2 is YFSETQ. This CDR3 comprises 16 residues. V shed 4 bases and J 1 base; nucleotides not matched to a gene: 7. CDR3 sequence reads: CASSGSGQMNTGELFF. For the CDR3, the DNA is TGCGCCAGCAGCGGATCGGGACAGATGAACACCGGGGAGCTGTTTTTT.

V usage is TRBV5-6 and J usage is TRBJ2-1; a possible D gene is TRBD2 (6 bases). CDR1 is SGHDT, CDR2 YYEEEE, per germline. Trimming removed 0 bases from V and 4 bases from J, with 11 bases in between. The CDR3 covers 15 residues. The CDR3 DNA sequence: TGTGCCAGCAGCTTGGGGGACTTATTATACAATGAGCAGTTCTTC. This gives the protein CASSLGDLLYNEQFF.

This clone was seen just once. This rearrangement joins TRBV7-2 to TRBJ2-3; D is uncertain. In germline, CDR1 is SGHTA, CDR2 FQGNSA. V was trimmed by 1 base and J by 2 bases, leaving 19 bases between them. This CDR3 spans 18 amino acids. The CDR3 is CASSLGGILRFFTDTQYF. CDR3 DNA: TGTGCCAGCAGCTTAGGAGGAATACTACGGTTTTTCACAGATACGCAGTATTTT. Complete variable domain (other parts from reference TRBV7-2 and TRBJ2-3): GAGVSQSPSNKVTEKGKDVELRCDPISGHTALYWYRQSLGQGLEFLIYFQGNSAPDKSGLPSDRFSAERTGGSVSTLTIQRTQQEDSAVYLCASSLGGILRFFTDTQYFGPGTRLTVL.

The gene calls are TRBV28 and TRBJ1-1; D is ambiguous. Per germline, CDR1 MDHEN and CDR2 SYDVKM. CDR3 length: 14 residues. Trimming cost V 7 bases and J 2 bases, with 14 bases left between them. The CDR3 DNA reads TGTGCCAGCAACCTACCCGATTCTAACACTGAAGCTTTCTTT. Amino acid sequence: CASNLPDSNTEAFF.

The J gene is TRBJ2-2, the V gene TRBV6-1; TRBD2 matches at 10 bases. The ends lost 8 bases at V and 6 bases at J; junction bases unmatched: 9. CDR1 MNHNS and CDR2 SASEGT come from the germline V gene. This CDR3 has 15 amino acids. The CDR3 loop is CASRLRTSGAGELFF. CDR3 coding DNA: TGTGCCAGCCGGCTAAGGACTAGCGGCGCCGGGGAGCTGTTTTTT.

V is TRBV5-4 and J is TRBJ2-3; possible D gene TRBD2, 6 bases. The CDR3 contains 14 residues. Germline lookup yields CDR1 SGHNT and CDR2 YYREEE (reference sequence). With 7 bases removed from V and 5 bases from J, the gap between germline ends came to 17 bases. This chain's CDR3 is CASSRRAQGDTQYF. The CDR3 nucleotides read TGTGCCAGCTCTCGGAGGGCGCAGGGAGATACGCAGTATTTT.

The genes are TRBV6-5 and TRBJ1-1; D is undetermined. The CDR3 covers 15 residues. Trimming stripped 0 bases from V and 2 bases from J, with 10 bases between. Germline V lookup: CDR1 MNHEY, CDR2 SVGAGI. The DNA for the CDR3 is TGTGCCAGCAGTTACTCTTTGGCCTTAAACACTGAAGCTTTCTTT. Translation: CASSYSLALNTEAFF.

This clone was picked up a small number of times. The V call is TRBV4-1, the J call TRBJ1-5; D is unclear. V was cut by 4 bases and J by 4 bases, with 8 bases left in between. Germline values: CDR1 MGHRA, CDR2 YSYEKL. This CDR3 contains 13 residues. In DNA, the CDR3 is TGCGCCAGCAGCCTGTTCATTAATCAGCCCCAGCATTTT. Its translation: CASSLFINQPQHF.

This chain uses TRBV5-1 with TRBJ1-1; TRBD1 might be the D (6 bases). The CDR3 totals 15 residues. The germline gives CDR1 SGHRS, CDR2 YFSETQ. V dropped 5 bases and J dropped 3 bases, with 17 bases sitting between them. CDR3: CASRSRDTRYTEAFF. The CDR3 DNA follows: TGCGCCAGCAGATCCCGGGACACTCGTTACACTGAAGCTTTCTTT.

The gene calls are TRBV30 and TRBJ2-6; D call uncertain. CDR3 size: 16 residues. Trimming shortened V by 2 bases and J by 0 bases, and 11 bases separated the two germline ends. The germline gives CDR1 GTSNPN, CDR2 SVGIG (reference sequence). This CDR3 reads CAWSSGELSGANVLTF. The DNA for the CDR3 is TGTGCCTGGAGTTCAGGCGAACTCTCTGGGGCCAACGTCCTGACTTTC.

This clone appeared a single time. The junction and the germline gene differ at one end; a read error may be behind it. The chain employs TRBV7-7 and TRBJ2-1; 7 positions agree with TRBD2. Germline V gene lookup returns CDR1 SSHAT and CDR2 FNYEAQ (reference sequence). The CDR3 is made up of 14 amino acids. The CDR3 region has the DNA TGTGCTAGCAGCCCCGGACTAGCCTACAATGAGCAGTTCTTC. This encodes CASSPGLAYNEQFF.

V gene TRBV5-1 combines with J gene TRBJ2-7; TRBD1 might be the D (6 bases). Trimming removed 4 bases from V and 3 bases from J, with 14 bases in between. CDR1 is SGHRS, CDR2 YFSETQ, per germline. This CDR3 has 14 amino acids. The CDR3 nucleotides are TGCGCCAGCAGCACCGGGACAATGAACTACGAGCAGTACTTC. Residues: CASSTGTMNYEQYF.

The genes are TRBV6-1 and TRBJ1-1; a weak D match, TRBD1 (6 bases). The germline gives CDR1 MNHNS, CDR2 SASEGT. V lost 6 bases, J lost 5 bases, and 19 bases lay in between. The CDR3 is made up of 15 amino acids. Here the CDR3 reads CASSSYGQFKTEAFF. DNA of the CDR3: TGTGCCAGCAGCTCGTACGGACAGTTTAAAACTGAAGCTTTCTTT.

CDR3 DNA: TGTGCCAGCAGCTTAGACAGGGGGGCCTACAATGAGCAGTTCTTC. Its translation is CASSLDRGAYNEQFF. The chain has TRBV7-9 and TRBJ2-1; TRBD1 matches at 8 bases. V dropped 1 base and J dropped 2; count of bases not matched to a gene: 1. The CDR3 totals 15 residues. Germline V gene data show CDR1 as SEHNR and CDR2 as FQNEAQ (reference sequence).

V and J are TRBV27 and TRBJ2-7; 8 bases are a match to TRBD1. V trimming: 5 bases; J trimming: 6 bases; junction bases outside the gene matches: 15. Germline loops: CDR1 MNHEY, CDR2 SMNVEV (reference sequence). There are 16 residues in the CDR3. Written as DNA, the CDR3 is TGTGCCAGCAGTCAAGCTCCGGGACAGGACCCCCTCGAGCAGTACTTC. It is translated as CASSQAPGQDPLEQYF.

The chain employs TRBV29-1 and TRBJ2-1; 8 bases fit TRBD2. This CDR3 is 13 amino acids long. V lost 6 bases to trimming and J lost 2 bases; unmatched junction nucleotides: 3. Germline V gene sequence: CDR1 SQVTM, CDR2 ANQGSEA. This CDR3 reads CSVAGVAYNEQFF. CDR3 bases: TGCAGCGTAGCGGGAGTTGCCTACAATGAGCAGTTCTTC.